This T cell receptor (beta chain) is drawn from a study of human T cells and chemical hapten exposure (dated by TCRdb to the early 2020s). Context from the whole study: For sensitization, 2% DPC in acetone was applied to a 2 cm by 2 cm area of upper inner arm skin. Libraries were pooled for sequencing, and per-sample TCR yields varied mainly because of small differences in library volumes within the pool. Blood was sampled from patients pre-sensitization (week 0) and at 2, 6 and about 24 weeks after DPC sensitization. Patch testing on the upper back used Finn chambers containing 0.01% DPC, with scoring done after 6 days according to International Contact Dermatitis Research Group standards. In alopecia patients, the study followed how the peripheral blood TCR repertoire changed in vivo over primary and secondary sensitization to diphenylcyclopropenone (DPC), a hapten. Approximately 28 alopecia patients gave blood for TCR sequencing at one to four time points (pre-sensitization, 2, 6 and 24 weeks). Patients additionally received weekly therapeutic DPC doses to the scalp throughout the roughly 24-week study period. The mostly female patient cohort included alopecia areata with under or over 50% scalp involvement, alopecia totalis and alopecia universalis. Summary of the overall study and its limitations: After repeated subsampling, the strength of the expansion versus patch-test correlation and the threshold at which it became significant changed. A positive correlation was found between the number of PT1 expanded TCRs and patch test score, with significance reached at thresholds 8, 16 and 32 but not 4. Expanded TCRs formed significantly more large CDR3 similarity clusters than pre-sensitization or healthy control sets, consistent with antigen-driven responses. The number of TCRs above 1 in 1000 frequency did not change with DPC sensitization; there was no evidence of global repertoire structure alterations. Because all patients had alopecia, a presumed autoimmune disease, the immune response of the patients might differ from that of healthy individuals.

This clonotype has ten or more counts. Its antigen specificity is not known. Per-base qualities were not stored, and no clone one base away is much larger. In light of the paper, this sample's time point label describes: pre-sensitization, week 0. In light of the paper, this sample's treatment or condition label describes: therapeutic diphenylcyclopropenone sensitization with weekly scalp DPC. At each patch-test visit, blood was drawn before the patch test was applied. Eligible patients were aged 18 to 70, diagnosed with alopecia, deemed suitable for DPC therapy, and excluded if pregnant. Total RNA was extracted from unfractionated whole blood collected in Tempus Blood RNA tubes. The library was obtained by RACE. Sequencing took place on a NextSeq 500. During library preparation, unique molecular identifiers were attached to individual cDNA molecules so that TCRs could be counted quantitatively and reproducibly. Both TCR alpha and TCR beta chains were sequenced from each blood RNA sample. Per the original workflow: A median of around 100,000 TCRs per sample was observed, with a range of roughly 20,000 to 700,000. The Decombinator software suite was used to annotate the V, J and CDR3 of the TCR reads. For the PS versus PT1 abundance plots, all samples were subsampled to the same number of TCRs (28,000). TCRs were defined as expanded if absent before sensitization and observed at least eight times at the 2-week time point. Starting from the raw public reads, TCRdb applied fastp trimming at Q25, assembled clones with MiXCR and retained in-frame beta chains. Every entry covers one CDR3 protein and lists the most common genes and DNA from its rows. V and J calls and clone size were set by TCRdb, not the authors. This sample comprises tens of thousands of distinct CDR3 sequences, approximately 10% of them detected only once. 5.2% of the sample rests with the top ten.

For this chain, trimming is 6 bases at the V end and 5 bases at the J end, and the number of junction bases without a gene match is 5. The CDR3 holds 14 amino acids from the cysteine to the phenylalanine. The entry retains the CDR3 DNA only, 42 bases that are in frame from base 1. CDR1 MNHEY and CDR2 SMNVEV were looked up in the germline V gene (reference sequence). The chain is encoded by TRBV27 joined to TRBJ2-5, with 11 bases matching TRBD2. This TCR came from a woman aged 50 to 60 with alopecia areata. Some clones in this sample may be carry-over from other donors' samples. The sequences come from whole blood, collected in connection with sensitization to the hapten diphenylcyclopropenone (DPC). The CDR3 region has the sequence CASRLAGVGETQYF. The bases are TGTGCCAGCAGACTAGCGGGAGTGGGTGAGACCCAGTACTTC.